These T cell receptor beta chains were read from a single sample in a study of blood T cells in healthy people across ages. Each CDR3 protein gets one entry after TCRdb re-called the 5' RACE reads with MiXCR. Of about 510,000 distinct CDR3 sequences in the sample, about a quarter are singletons; the top ten hold over 3.5%. This sample was also put to use in a study of T cells of mothers and their children.

The specimen was blood. Receptors originate from a boy aged 2 to 10 in good health. Both conserved end residues are part of each CDR3. A D gene is named only where the DNA matches it firmly. Only part of the rows carry a size: once, few, many, or a class if the clone is expanded.

j_gene: TRBJ2-7
d_gene: -
v_gene: TRBV5-1
abundance: -
CDR3nt: TGCGCCAGCAGAGAGGGGTTTCTGTCCTACGAGCAGTACTTC
CDR3aa: CASREGFLSYEQYF

j_gene: TRBJ2-5
d_gene: -
v_gene: TRBV18
abundance: few
CDR3nt: TGTGCCAGCTCACCACGAAAGGGGCCGTACCAAGAGACCCAGTACTTC
CDR3aa: CASSPRKGPYQETQYF

j_gene: TRBJ2-7
d_gene: TRBD1
v_gene: TRBV20-1
abundance: few
CDR3nt: TGCAGTACTGTTGGACAGGCAAGCTCCTACGAGCAGTACTTC
CDR3aa: CSTVGQASSYEQYF

j_gene: TRBJ2-3
d_gene: TRBD2
v_gene: TRBV25-1
abundance: few
CDR3nt: TGTGCCAGCAGTGAAGGGACTAGCGGACCGACAGATACGCAGTATTTT
CDR3aa: CASSEGTSGPTDTQYF

j_gene: TRBJ2-2
d_gene: -
v_gene: TRBV12-3/TRBV12-4
abundance: -
CDR3nt: TGTGCCAGCAGTTTCCGGAGGGGGAACACCGGGGAGCTGTTTTTT
CDR3aa: CASSFRRGNTGELFF

j_gene: TRBJ2-3
d_gene: -
v_gene: TRBV6-5
abundance: -
CDR3nt: TGTGCCAGCAGGGCGGAGACAGATACGCAGTATTTT
CDR3aa: CASRAETDTQYF

j_gene: TRBJ2-5
d_gene: -
v_gene: TRBV12-3/TRBV12-4
abundance: -
CDR3nt: TGTGCCAGCAGTTTTAATGGGGGGGCAGGAGAGACCCAGTACTTC
CDR3aa: CASSFNGGAGETQYF

j_gene: TRBJ2-1
d_gene: TRBD2
v_gene: TRBV9
abundance: medium-sized
CDR3nt: TGTGCCAGCAGCTACGCGGGAGGGAGGGATGAGCAGTTCTTC
CDR3aa: CASSYAGGRDEQFF

j_gene: TRBJ1-2
d_gene: -
v_gene: TRBV7-2
abundance: -
CDR3nt: TGTGCCAGCAGCCGAGGGGGGAGGTATGGCTACACCTTC
CDR3aa: CASSRGGRYGYTF

j_gene: TRBJ2-2
d_gene: -
v_gene: TRBV7-2
abundance: -
CDR3nt: TGTGCCAGCAGCTTAAGTTGGGGCTCTACAAACACCGGGGAGCTGTTTTTT
CDR3aa: CASSLSWGSTNTGELFF

j_gene: TRBJ1-2
d_gene: TRBD1
v_gene: TRBV7-9
abundance: -
CDR3nt: TGTGCCAGCAGCCAGGGACAGTCCTATGGCTACACCTTC
CDR3aa: CASSQGQSYGYTF

j_gene: TRBJ2-5
d_gene: TRBD2
v_gene: TRBV4-3
abundance: few
CDR3nt: TGCGCCAGCAGCCAAGAACCCGCTAGCGGGAGAAGAGAGACCCAGTACTTC
CDR3aa: CASSQEPASGRRETQYF

j_gene: TRBJ2-7
d_gene: TRBD1
v_gene: TRBV6-6
abundance: few
CDR3nt: TGTGCCAGTGCCGGGCCTCGGGACAGGAGCTACGAGCAGTACTTC
CDR3aa: CASAGPRDRSYEQYF

j_gene: TRBJ2-1
d_gene: TRBD2
v_gene: TRBV29-1
abundance: -
CDR3nt: TGCAGCGCTGGTCGGGCGGGAGTATACAATGAGCAGTTCTTC
CDR3aa: CSAGRAGVYNEQFF

j_gene: TRBJ2-2
d_gene: -
v_gene: TRBV12-5
abundance: few
CDR3nt: TGTGCTAGTGGATCCGGGGAGCTGTTTTTT
CDR3aa: CASGSGELFF

j_gene: TRBJ2-7
d_gene: TRBD2
v_gene: TRBV11-2
abundance: -
CDR3nt: TGTGCCAGCAGCTTAGTTACTAGCGGGATATCGGGCGAGCAGTACTTC
CDR3aa: CASSLVTSGISGEQYF

j_gene: TRBJ2-1
d_gene: TRBD2
v_gene: TRBV9
abundance: few
CDR3nt: TGTGCCAGCAGCGTAGATGGACTAGCGGGAGGATCCTACAATGAGCAGTTCTTC
CDR3aa: CASSVDGLAGGSYNEQFF

j_gene: TRBJ2-7
d_gene: -
v_gene: TRBV20-1
abundance: -
CDR3nt: TGCAGTGCTGGGGGGTCATTATACGAGCAGTACTTC
CDR3aa: CSAGGSLYEQYF

j_gene: TRBJ2-7
d_gene: TRBD1
v_gene: TRBV27
abundance: -
CDR3nt: TGTGCCAGCAGCGGGACAGGGGTCGCCTACGAGCAGTACTTC
CDR3aa: CASSGTGVAYEQYF

j_gene: TRBJ2-7
d_gene: -
v_gene: TRBV7-8
abundance: many
CDR3nt: TGTGCCAGCTTGGCGGAGACCTACGAGCAGTACTTC
CDR3aa: CASLAETYEQYF

j_gene: TRBJ1-2
d_gene: TRBD1
v_gene: TRBV3-1
abundance: -
CDR3nt: TGTGCCAGCGGCGGGACAGGGATGGGAGGCTACACCTTC
CDR3aa: CASGGTGMGGYTF

j_gene: TRBJ2-7
d_gene: -
v_gene: TRBV7-9
abundance: few
CDR3nt: TGTGCCAGCAGCTTCCGGGACTCACCCTCCTACGAGCAGTACTTC
CDR3aa: CASSFRDSPSYEQYF

j_gene: TRBJ2-7
d_gene: -
v_gene: TRBV14
abundance: few
CDR3nt: TGTGCCAGCAGCTTATGCCGCCGATCGGTTTGCGAGCAGTACTTC
CDR3aa: CASSLCRRSVCEQYF

j_gene: TRBJ2-5
d_gene: TRBD1
v_gene: TRBV5-1
abundance: few
CDR3nt: TGCGCCAGCAGCGGAGGACAGGGGAGCGAGACCCAGTACTTC
CDR3aa: CASSGGQGSETQYF

j_gene: TRBJ1-3
d_gene: TRBD1
v_gene: TRBV7-9
abundance: -
CDR3nt: TGTGCCAGCAGCCCACAGGGGGCGCGGGGAAACACCATATATTTT
CDR3aa: CASSPQGARGNTIYF

j_gene: TRBJ2-7
d_gene: TRBD2
v_gene: TRBV18
abundance: -
CDR3nt: TGTGCCAGCTCACCGGGAGCGGGGGAATACGAGCAGTACTTC
CDR3aa: CASSPGAGEYEQYF

j_gene: TRBJ2-1
d_gene: -
v_gene: TRBV27
abundance: few
CDR3nt: TGTGCCAGCAGTCGCTTGATACCGAAGGGTAACAATGAGCAGTTCTTC
CDR3aa: CASSRLIPKGNNEQFF

j_gene: TRBJ1-2
d_gene: -
v_gene: TRBV29-1
abundance: -
CDR3nt: TGCAGCGTTGACGGGTGGTATGGCTACACCTTC
CDR3aa: CSVDGWYGYTF

j_gene: TRBJ2-1
d_gene: TRBD2
v_gene: TRBV20-1
abundance: few
CDR3nt: TGCAGTGCTAGATGGAGCGGGGCTTCCTACAATGAGCAGTTCTTC
CDR3aa: CSARWSGASYNEQFF

j_gene: TRBJ2-5
d_gene: -
v_gene: TRBV9
abundance: many
CDR3nt: TGTGCCAGCAGCGCCTTCGGGTACCAAGAGACCCAGTACTTC
CDR3aa: CASSAFGYQETQYF

j_gene: TRBJ2-7
d_gene: TRBD1
v_gene: TRBV9
abundance: once
CDR3nt: TGTGCCAGCAGCACCCCCCTTGGGACAGGGGGCTACGAGCAGTACTTC
CDR3aa: CASSTPLGTGGYEQYF